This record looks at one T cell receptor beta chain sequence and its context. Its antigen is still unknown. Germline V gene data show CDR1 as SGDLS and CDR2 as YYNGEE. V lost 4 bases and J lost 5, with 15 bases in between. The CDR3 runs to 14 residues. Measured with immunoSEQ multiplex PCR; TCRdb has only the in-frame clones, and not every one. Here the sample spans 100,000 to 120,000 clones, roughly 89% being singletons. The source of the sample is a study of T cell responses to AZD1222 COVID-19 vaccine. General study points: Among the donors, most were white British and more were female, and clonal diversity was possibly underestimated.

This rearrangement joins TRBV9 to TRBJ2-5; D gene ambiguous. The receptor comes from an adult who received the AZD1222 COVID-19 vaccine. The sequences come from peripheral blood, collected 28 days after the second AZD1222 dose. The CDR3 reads CASSPSALWETQYF. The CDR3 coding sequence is TGTGCCAGCAGCCCCAGCGCCTTGTGGGAGACCCAGTACTTC.